The present T cell receptor (beta chain) was sequenced within a study of CD8+CD57+ T cells in acquired aplastic anemia. The template used for profiling TCR beta VDJ and CDR3 was genomic DNA. Using its own MiXCR run on the reads, TCRdb lists one record per CDR3 protein. Here the sample spans 200,000 or so distinct CDR3 sequences, 64% being singletons. The V gene end was trimmed by 7 bases and the J gene end by 4 bases; junction bases not matched to a gene: 8. This CDR3 spans 15 amino acids. Germline V lookup: CDR1 LNHDA, CDR2 SQIVND (reference sequence). The clonotype was recovered from a human donor with severe aplastic anemia or a healthy control (not recorded which). Sequences were obtained from sorted CD4+, CD8+, or CD8+CD57+ T cells (not recorded which) from PBMCs. This rearrangement joins TRBV19 to TRBJ2-1; TRBD2 matches at 9 bases. This chain's CDR3 is CASKDSGGLYNEQFF. The CDR3 DNA reads TGTGCCAGTAAGGATAGCGGGGGACTTTACAATGAGCAGTTCTTC.